This T cell receptor beta chain was sequenced in a study of shared clonotypes between healthy human individuals. CDR3 size: 17 residues. Assay: immunoSEQ multiplex PCR; the TCRdb copy retains only in-frame clones and omits some. Among some 1.4 million clones listed, roughly 97% were seen once. Sequencing was performed on naive CD4+ T cells sorted from blood. Subset noted: CD45RA+ positively selected. This receptor was obtained from a young man in good health. The gene calls are TRBV21-1 and TRBJ1-4. TRBV21-1 counts as a pseudogene. CDR3 sequence reads: CASSPFSIPRGIEKLFF. The DNA for the CDR3 is TGTGCCAGCAGCCCCTTCAGCATACCGCGAGGGATTGAAAAACTGTTTTTT.